The next 14 T cell receptor beta chains were all read from a single sample in a study of CD8+CD57+ T cells in acquired aplastic anemia. The template used for profiling TCR beta VDJ and CDR3 was genomic DNA. Via MiXCR, TCRdb re-called the reads, giving one row per CDR3 protein. Here the sample spans 40,000 to 45,000 distinct CDR3 sequences, 65% to 70% being singletons. The sequencing input was sorted CD4+, CD8+, or CD8+CD57+ T cells (not recorded which) from PBMCs. The receptors here all came from a human donor in good health, serving as a control.

The chain combines TRBV20-1 with TRBJ2-3; 8 bases fit TRBD2. The germline CDR1 and CDR2 sequences are DFQATT and SNEGSKA (reference sequence). Unmatched junction bases numbered 6, after V lost 0 bases and J lost 1 base. CDR3 length: 16 residues. CDR3 bases: TGCAGTGCTAGAGATCAGCTTAGCGGGGGCACAGATACGCAGTATTTT. Translating gives CSARDQLSGGTDTQYF.

The chain recombines TRBV9 with TRBJ1-6; D gene ambiguous. CDR3 length: 14 amino acids. V dropped 0 bases and J dropped 14 bases, with 15 bases sitting between them. Germline loops: CDR1 SGDLS, CDR2 YYNGEE. CDR3 nucleotides: TGTGCCAGCAGCGTAGCCTATCGGAATTCGTCCCTCCACTTT. Translated, it gives CASSVAYRNSSLHF.

The chain links TRBV2 to TRBJ2-7; perhaps D is TRBD1 or TRBD2 (5 bases each). The CDR3 has 14 residues. Trimming removed 7 bases at V and 2 bases at J, with 15 bases between. Germline lookup yields CDR1 SNHLY and CDR2 FYNNEI. The CDR3 protein is CASNSWDGPYEQYF. In nucleotides, the CDR3 is TGTGCCAGCAACAGCTGGGACGGGCCCTACGAGCAGTACTTC. Based on the CDR3 plus reference TRBV2 and TRBJ2-7, the full variable domain is EPEVTQTPSHQVTQMGQEVILRCVPISNHLYFYWYRQILGQKVEFLVSFYNNEISEKSEIFDDQFSVERPDGSNFTLKIRSTKLEDSAMYFCASNSWDGPYEQYFGPGTRLTVT.

The gene calls are TRBV19 and TRBJ2-3; possible D gene TRBD1, 6 bases. The germline CDR1 and CDR2 sequences are LNHDA and SQIVND (reference sequence). The CDR3 has 13 amino acids. V lost 5 bases and J 2 bases, leaving 8 bases between the germline ends. The CDR3 DNA follows: TGTGCCAGTAGTGGACAGAACACAGATACGCAGTATTTT. It yields the protein CASSGQNTDTQYF.

The chain carries TRBV15 and TRBJ1-2; TRBD1 agrees at 8 bases. Germline CDR1 and CDR2: LNHNV and YYDKDF (reference sequence). The CDR3 extends over 15 amino acids. Unmatched junction bases numbered 3, after V lost 0 bases and J lost 3 bases. The CDR3 DNA follows: TGTGCCACCAGCAGAGATACAGGGGGGTACTATGGCTACACCTTC. Its translation: CATSRDTGGYYGYTF.

The J gene is TRBJ2-5, the V gene TRBV29-1, with 9 bases lining up with TRBD2. CDR1 and CDR2 from the germline V gene are SQVTM and ANQGSEA. The CDR3 covers 14 residues. The trim removed 4 bases at V and 2 bases at J, leaving 5 bases unmatched. The CDR3 spells CSVALAGPQETQYF. The CDR3 DNA reads as TGCAGCGTTGCTCTAGCGGGGCCGCAAGAGACCCAGTACTTC.

On this clonotype: One junction end does not reproduce the germline sequence, and a read error may be involved. This CDR3 is CASSLQNGYTF. The CDR3 DNA reads as TGTGCCAGCAGCCTACAAAATGGCTACACCTTC. The rearrangement joins TRBV4-1 to TRBJ1-2; D is ambiguous. CDR3 length: 11 residues. Germline lookup yields CDR1 MGHRA and CDR2 YSYEKL.

In its sample, this clonotype is medium-sized. This rearrangement joins TRBV10-3 to TRBJ1-3; unclear D gene. Germline CDR1 and CDR2: ENHRY and SYGVKD. This CDR3 spans 14 amino acids. Deletions cut 3 bases from V and 0 bases from J, with 6 bases between. The CDR3 region is CAISERVSGNTIYF. CDR3 coding DNA: TGTGCCATCAGTGAAAGGGTCTCTGGAAACACCATATATTTT.

The V and J genes are TRBV2 and TRBJ1-4; D remains ambiguous. The CDR3 length is 12 residues. Between the trimmed V and J ends, which lost 3 bases and 12 bases, there was a span of 11 bases. The V gene's germline CDR1 is SNHLY and CDR2 FYNNEI. CDR3 nucleotide sequence: TGTGCCAGCAGTGACCGTGGATCGCAACTGTTTTTT. Its protein product is CASSDRGSQLFF.

This chain joins TRBV2 and TRBJ1-3; D uncertain. Per germline, CDR1 SNHLY and CDR2 FYNNEI. The CDR3 covers 13 residues. Trimming left V 6 bases short and J 0 bases short, with 6 bases between. Here the CDR3 reads CASSLSSGNTIYF. The CDR3 coding sequence is TGTGCCAGCAGCCTCTCCTCTGGAAACACCATATATTTT.

This clonotype was observed once. This sequence joins TRBV15 and TRBJ2-3; D not certain. The CDR3 consists of 14 residues. The V and J ends lost 8 bases and 1 base respectively, with 13 bases between them. Germline lookup yields CDR1 LNHNV and CDR2 YYDKDF (reference sequence). The CDR3, as DNA: TGTGCCACCGCCTTACGTGGGGGCACAGATACGCAGTATTTT. Translation: CATALRGGTDTQYF.

The chain links TRBV4-3 to TRBJ2-7, with a possible D match to TRBD1 (5 bases). The V end was cut by 0 bases, the J end by 4 bases, with 13 bases between. The CDR3 is made up of 15 amino acids. CDR1 and CDR2 (germline): LGHNA, YSLEER. CDR3 in amino acids: CASSQEGALNYEQYF. CDR3 sequence (DNA): TGCGCCAGCAGCCAAGAAGGGGCGCTTAATTACGAGCAGTACTTC.

A note on this clonotype: The conserved closing phenylalanine or tryptophan is absent in this CDR3, likely reflecting a read error. It is unclear where the CDR3 begins or ends on the DNA, so no DNA is shown, and the CDR3 is as TCRdb lists it. The rearrangement uses TRBV19 and TRBJ2-6; the table names TRBD1, a call not compared with the DNA. Per the germline V gene, CDR1 is LNHDA and CDR2 is SQIVND (reference sequence). The CDR3 is 15 residues long, ends included. CDR3 sequence: CASSMGDSGANVLKI.

By share, this clonotype counts as medium-sized (0.01 to 0.1%). This sequence joins TRBV19 and TRBJ1-1; D is ambiguous. The germline V gene has CDR1 LNHDA and CDR2 SQIVND (reference sequence). V was pared by 0 bases and J by 8 bases, with 4 bases between. This CDR3 is built from 11 residues. The CDR3 reads CASSIDLEAFF. The CDR3 bases are TGTGCCAGTAGTATAGATCTGGAAGCTTTCTTT.